The 2 T cell receptor beta chains reported below all come from one sample, sequenced in a study of regulatory T cells in long-lasting Graves disease. Time point noted: newly diagnosed GD, antithyroid drugs for less than 3 months. Researchers made the TCR library from RNA that was extracted from PBMCs. Through Arm-PCR of CDR3 regions and iRepertoire HTBI primers, TCR beta libraries were built. TCRdb independently ran MiXCR on the multiplex PCR reads; one entry per CDR3 protein. Among about 240,000 distinct CDR3 sequences listed, about 19% were seen once. The sample in question was peripheral blood mononuclear cells (PBMCs), obtained at new diagnosis, from a patient treated with antithyroid drugs. The source is a female donor with Graves disease.

This clonotype was counted between two and nine times. The chain combines TRBV27 with TRBJ2-6; possibly TRBD1 or TRBD2 for D (5 bases each). V lost 7 bases to trimming and J lost 2 bases, with 18 bases between them. The CDR3 length is 17 residues. Per the germline V gene, CDR1 is MNHEY and CDR2 is SMNVEV (reference sequence). As DNA, the CDR3 is TGTGCCAGCACCCAGAGGGCAGGGTGGGCTGGGGCCAACGTCCTGACTTTC. Translated: CASTQRAGWAGANVLTF.

In this sample, this clonotype turned up many times. At one of its ends the junction is not consistent with the germline gene, which may arise from a read error. The chain employs TRBV7-2 and TRBJ2-7, with TRBD2 as a possible D gene (7 bases). Germline assignment: CDR1 SGHTA and CDR2 FQGNSA. This CDR3 has 15 amino acids. As DNA, the CDR3 is TGTGCCAGCAGCTTAGGAAGGGGGGGTTCCTACGGGCAGTACTTC. It codes for CASSLGRGGSYGQYF. The full variable domain, completed using reference TRBV7-2 and TRBJ2-7, is GAGVSQSPSNKVTEKGKDVELRCDPISGHTALYWYRQSLGQGLEFLIYFQGNSAPDKSGLPSDRFSAERTGGSVSTLTIQRTQQEDSAVYLCASSLGRGGSYGQYFGPGTRLTVT.